The clone carrying this T cell receptor (beta chain) was counted a single time. TCRdb's table, derived via immunoSEQ multiplex PCR, lists solely in-frame clones and lacks some. The sample records tens of thousands of clones, 95% to 98% being singletons. This record belongs to a study of technical replicates of blood from a handful of donors. Trimming removed 5 bases from V and 4 bases from J, with 9 bases in between. Per the germline V gene, CDR1 is LNHDA and CDR2 is SQIVND (reference sequence). This CDR3 is built from 12 residues. The material sequenced was T cells isolated from PBMCs. This receptor was taken from a human donor in good health. The chain links TRBV19 to TRBJ2-7, with a tentative D call TRBD2 (6 bases). The CDR3 sequence is CASSGAGYEQYF. The CDR3 DNA reads as TGTGCCAGTAGTGGTGCGGGATACGAGCAGTACTTC.